This TCR beta chain was sequenced during a study of CD8 T cells in Susac syndrome. The CDR3 is 15 amino acids. V lost 3 bases and J 0 bases, leaving 8 bases between the germline ends. In germline, CDR1 is LNHDA, CDR2 SQIVND (reference sequence). Reverse transcription of about 0.5 to 1 ug RNA was carried out with random hexamers. TCRdb independently ran MiXCR on the immunoSEQ multiplex PCR reads; one entry per CDR3 protein. The table lists about 200,000 distinct CDR3 sequences, roughly 92% of them singletons. The TCR comes from a human donor in good health. What was sequenced was CD4+ T cells from PBMCs. The genes are TRBV19 and TRBJ2-2; D ambiguous. This chain's CDR3 is CASSIDGSNTGELFF. The CDR3 coding sequence is TGTGCCAGTAGTATCGATGGCTCGAACACCGGGGAGCTGTTTTTT.